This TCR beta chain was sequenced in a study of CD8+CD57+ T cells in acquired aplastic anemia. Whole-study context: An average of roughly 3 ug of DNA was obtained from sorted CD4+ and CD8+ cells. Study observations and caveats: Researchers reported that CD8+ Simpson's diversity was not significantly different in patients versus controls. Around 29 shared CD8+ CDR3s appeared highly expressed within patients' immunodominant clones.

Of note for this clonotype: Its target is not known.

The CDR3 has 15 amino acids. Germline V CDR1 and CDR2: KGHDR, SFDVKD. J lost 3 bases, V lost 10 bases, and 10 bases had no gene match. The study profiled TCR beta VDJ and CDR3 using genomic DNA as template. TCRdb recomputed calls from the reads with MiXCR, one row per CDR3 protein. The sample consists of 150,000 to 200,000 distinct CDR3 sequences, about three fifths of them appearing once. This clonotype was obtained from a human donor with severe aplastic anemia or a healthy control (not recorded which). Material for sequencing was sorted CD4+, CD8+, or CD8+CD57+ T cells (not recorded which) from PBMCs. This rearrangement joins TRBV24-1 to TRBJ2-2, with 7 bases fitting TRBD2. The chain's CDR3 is CATSEAGDYTGELFF. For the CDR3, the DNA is TGTGCCACATCTGAGGCGGGAGATTACACCGGGGAGCTGTTTTTT.